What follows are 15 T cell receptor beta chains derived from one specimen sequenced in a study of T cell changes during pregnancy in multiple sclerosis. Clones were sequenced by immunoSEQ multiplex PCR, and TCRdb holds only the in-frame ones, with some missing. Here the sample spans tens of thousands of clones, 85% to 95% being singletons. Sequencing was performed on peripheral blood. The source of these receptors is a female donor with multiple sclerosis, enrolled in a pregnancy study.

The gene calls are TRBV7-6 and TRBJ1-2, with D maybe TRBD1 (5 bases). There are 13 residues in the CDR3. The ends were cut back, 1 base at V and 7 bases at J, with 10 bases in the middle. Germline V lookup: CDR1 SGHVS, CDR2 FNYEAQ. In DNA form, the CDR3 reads TGTGCCAGCAGCTTAGGACCAGGGTCTGGCTACACCTTC. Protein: CASSLGPGSGYTF.

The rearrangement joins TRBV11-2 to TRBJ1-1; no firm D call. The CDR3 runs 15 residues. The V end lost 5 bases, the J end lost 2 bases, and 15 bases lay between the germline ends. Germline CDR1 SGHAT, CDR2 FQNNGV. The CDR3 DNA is TGTGCCAGCAGCGCCCGAAGGACGGGTAACACTGAAGCTTTCTTT. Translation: CASSARRTGNTEAFF.

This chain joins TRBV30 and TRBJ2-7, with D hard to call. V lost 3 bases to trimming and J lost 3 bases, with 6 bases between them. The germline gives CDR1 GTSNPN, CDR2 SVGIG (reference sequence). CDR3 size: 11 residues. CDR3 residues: CAWRKGYEQYF. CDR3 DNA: TGTGCCTGGAGAAAGGGCTACGAGCAGTACTTC. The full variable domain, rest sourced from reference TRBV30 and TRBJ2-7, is SQTIHQWPATLVQPVGSPLSLECTVEGTSNPNLYWYRQAAGRGLQLLFYSVGIGQISSEVPQNLSASRPQDRQFILSSKKLLLSDSGFYLCAWRKGYEQYFGPGTRLTVT.

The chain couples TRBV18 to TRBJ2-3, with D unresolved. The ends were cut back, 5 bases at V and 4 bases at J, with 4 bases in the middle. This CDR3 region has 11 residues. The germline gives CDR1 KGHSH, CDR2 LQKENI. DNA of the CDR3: TGTGCCAGCTCAACCGCAGATACGCAGTATTTT. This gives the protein CASSTADTQYF.

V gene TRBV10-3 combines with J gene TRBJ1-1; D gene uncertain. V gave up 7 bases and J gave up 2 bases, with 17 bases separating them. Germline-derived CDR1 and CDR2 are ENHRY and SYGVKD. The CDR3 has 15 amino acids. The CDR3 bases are TGTGCCATCACCCAATCCTCCAAAAGAAACACTGAAGCTTTCTTT. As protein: CAITQSSKRNTEAFF.

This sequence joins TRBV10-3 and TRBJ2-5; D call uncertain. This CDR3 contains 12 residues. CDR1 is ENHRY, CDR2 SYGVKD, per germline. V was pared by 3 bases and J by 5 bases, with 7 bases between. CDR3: CAISDTGETQYF. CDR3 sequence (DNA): TGTGCCATCAGTGACACGGGCGAGACCCAGTACTTC.

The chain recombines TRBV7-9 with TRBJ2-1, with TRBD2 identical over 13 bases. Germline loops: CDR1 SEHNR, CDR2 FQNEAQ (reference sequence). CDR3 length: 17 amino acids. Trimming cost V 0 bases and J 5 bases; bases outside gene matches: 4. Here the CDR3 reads CASSLASGTSGNNEQFF. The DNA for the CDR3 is TGTGCCAGCAGCTTAGCGTCCGGGACTAGCGGGAACAATGAGCAGTTCTTC.

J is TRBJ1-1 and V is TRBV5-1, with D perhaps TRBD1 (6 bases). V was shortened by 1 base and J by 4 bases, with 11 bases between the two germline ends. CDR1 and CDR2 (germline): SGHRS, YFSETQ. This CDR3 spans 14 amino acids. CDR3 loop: CASSLTGSGTEAFF. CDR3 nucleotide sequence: TGCGCCAGCAGCTTGACAGGGTCGGGCACTGAAGCTTTCTTT.

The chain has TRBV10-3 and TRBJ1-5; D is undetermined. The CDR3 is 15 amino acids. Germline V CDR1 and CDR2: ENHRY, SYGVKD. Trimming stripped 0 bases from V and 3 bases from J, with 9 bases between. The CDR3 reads CAISESTSLNQPQHF. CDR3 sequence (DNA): TGTGCCATCAGTGAGTCGACCTCACTCAATCAGCCCCAGCATTTT.

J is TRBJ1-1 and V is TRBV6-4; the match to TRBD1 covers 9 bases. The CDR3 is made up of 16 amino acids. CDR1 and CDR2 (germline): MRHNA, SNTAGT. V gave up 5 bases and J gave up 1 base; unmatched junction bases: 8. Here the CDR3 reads CASSRPWTGENTEAFF. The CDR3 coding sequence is TGTGCCAGCAGTAGGCCATGGACAGGGGAGAACACTGAAGCTTTCTTT.

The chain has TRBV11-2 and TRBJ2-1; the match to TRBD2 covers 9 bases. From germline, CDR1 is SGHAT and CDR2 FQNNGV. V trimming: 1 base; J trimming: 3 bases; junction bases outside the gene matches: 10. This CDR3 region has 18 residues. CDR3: CASSLGSAGGLVYNEQFF. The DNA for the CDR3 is TGTGCCAGCAGCTTAGGATCAGCGGGAGGACTTGTCTACAATGAGCAGTTCTTC.

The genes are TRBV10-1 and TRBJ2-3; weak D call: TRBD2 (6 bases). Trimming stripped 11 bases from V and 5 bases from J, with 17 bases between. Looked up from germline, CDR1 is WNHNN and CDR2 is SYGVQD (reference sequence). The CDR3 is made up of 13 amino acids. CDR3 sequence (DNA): TGCGCCTGTAATGGGCAGGGAGGAGATACGCAGTATTTT. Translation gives CACNGQGGDTQYF.

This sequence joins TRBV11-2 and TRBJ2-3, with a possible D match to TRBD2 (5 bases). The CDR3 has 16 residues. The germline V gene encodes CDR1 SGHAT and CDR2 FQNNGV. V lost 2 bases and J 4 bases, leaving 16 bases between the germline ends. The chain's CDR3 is CASSLFYGYGADTQYF. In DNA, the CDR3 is TGTGCCAGCAGCTTATTTTACGGGTACGGGGCAGATACGCAGTATTTT.

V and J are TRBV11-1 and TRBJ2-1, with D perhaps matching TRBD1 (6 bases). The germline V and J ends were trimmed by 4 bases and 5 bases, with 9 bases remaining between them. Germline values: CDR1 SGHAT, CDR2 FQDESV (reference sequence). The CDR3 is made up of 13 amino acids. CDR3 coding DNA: TGTGCCAGCAGCTGGGGGCGAGACAATGAGCAGTTCTTC. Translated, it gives CASSWGRDNEQFF.

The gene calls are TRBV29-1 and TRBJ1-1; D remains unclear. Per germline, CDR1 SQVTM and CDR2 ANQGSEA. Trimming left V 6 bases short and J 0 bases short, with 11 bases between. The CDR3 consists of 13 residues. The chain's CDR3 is CSVGRELNTEAFF. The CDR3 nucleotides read TGCAGCGTGGGGAGGGAGTTGAACACTGAAGCTTTCTTT.